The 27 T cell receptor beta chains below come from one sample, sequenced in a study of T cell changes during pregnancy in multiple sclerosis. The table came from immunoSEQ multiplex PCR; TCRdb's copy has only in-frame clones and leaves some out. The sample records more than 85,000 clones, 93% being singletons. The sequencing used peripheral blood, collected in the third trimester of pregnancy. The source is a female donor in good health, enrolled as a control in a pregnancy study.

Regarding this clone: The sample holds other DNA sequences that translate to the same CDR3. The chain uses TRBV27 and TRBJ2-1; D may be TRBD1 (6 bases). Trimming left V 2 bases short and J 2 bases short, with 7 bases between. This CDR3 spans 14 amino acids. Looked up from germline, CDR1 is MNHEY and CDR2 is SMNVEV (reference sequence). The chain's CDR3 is CASSLQGPYNEQFF. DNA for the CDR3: TGTGCCAGCAGTTTACAGGGGCCCTACAATGAGCAGTTCTTC.

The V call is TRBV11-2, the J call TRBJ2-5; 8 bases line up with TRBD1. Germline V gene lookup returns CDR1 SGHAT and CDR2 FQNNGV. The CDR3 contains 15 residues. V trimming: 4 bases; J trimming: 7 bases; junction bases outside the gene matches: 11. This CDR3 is CASSSPRTGRRTQYF. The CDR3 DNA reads TGTGCCAGCAGCTCACCCAGGACAGGGCGGAGGACCCAGTACTTC.

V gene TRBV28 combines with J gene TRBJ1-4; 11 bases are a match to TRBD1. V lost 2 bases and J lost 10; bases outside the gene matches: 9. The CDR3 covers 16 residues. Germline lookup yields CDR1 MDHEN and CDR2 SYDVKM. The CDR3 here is CASSLAISGTGGKLFF. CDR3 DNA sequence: TGTGCCAGCAGTTTAGCTATTTCCGGGACAGGGGGAAAACTGTTTTTT.

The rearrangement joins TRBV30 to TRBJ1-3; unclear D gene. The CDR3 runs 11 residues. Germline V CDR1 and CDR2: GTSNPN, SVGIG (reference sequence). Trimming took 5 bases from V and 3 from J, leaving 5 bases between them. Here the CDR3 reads CAWGLGNTIYF. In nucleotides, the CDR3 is TGTGCCTGGGGACTTGGAAACACCATATATTTT.

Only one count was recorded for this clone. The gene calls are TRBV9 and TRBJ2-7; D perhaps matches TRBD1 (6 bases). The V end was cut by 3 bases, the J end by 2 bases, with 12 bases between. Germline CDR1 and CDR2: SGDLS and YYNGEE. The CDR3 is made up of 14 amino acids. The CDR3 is CASSGGHSPYEQYF. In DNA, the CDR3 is TGTGCCAGCAGCGGGGGACATTCCCCCTACGAGCAGTACTTC. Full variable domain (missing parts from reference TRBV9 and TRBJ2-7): DSGVTQTPKHLITATGQRVTLRCSPRSGDLSVYWYQQSLDQGLQFLIQYYNGEERAKGNILERFSAQQFPDLHSELNLSSLELGDSALYFCASSGGHSPYEQYFGPGTRLTVT.

The CDR3 loop is CASSWGGGGYEQFF. The CDR3 nucleotides are TGCGCCAGCAGCTGGGGTGGGGGCGGGTATGAGCAGTTCTTC. This rearrangement joins TRBV5-1 to TRBJ2-1; D perhaps matches TRBD1 (6 bases). The ends were cut back, 3 bases at V and 8 bases at J, with 15 bases in the middle. This CDR3 is 14 amino acids long. Germline V gene sequence: CDR1 SGHRS, CDR2 YFSETQ. The full variable domain, with the rest looked up from reference TRBV5-1 and TRBJ2-1, is KAGVTQTPRYLIKTRGQQVTLSCSPISGHRSVSWYQQTPGQGLQFLFEYFSETQRNKGNFPGRFSGRQFSNSRSEMNVSTLELGDSALYLCASSWGGGGYEQFFGPGTRLTVL.

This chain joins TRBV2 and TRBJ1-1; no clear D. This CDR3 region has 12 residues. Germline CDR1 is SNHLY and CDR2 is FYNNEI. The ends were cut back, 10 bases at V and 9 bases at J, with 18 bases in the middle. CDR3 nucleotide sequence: TGTGCCACCTCTAGTGATATGGAGCAAGCTTTCTTT. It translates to CATSSDMEQAFF.

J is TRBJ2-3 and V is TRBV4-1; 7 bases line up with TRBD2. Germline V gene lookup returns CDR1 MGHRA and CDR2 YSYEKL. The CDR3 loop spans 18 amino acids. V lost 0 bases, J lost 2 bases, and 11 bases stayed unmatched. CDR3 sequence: CASSQDPSGTKTTDTQYF. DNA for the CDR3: TGCGCCAGCAGCCAAGATCCTAGCGGAACTAAAACCACAGATACGCAGTATTTT.

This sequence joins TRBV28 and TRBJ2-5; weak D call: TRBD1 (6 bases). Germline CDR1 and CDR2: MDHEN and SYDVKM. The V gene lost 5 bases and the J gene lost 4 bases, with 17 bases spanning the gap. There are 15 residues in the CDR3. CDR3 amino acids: CASSKGQTRGETQYF. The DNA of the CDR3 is TGTGCCAGCAGTAAAGGACAGACAAGAGGAGAGACCCAGTACTTC.

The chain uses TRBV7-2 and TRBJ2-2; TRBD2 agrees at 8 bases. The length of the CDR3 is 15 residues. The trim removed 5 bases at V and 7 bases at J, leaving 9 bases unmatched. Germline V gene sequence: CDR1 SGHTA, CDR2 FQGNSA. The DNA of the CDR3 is TGTGCCAGCAGCGTGAGAGCGGGAGTCAGCGGGGAGCTGTTTTTT. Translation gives CASSVRAGVSGELFF.

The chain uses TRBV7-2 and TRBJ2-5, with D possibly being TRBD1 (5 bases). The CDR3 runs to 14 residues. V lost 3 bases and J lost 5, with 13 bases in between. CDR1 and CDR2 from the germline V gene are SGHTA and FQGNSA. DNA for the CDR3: TGTGCCAGCAGCTTGGCAGGGCGTGGGGAGACCCAGTACTTC. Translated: CASSLAGRGETQYF.

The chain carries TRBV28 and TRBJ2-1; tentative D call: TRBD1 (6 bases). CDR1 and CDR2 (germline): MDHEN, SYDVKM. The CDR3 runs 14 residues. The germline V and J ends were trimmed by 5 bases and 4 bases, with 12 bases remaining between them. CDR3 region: CASSLIDRYNEQFF. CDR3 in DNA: TGTGCCAGCAGTCTAATCGACAGGTACAATGAGCAGTTCTTC.

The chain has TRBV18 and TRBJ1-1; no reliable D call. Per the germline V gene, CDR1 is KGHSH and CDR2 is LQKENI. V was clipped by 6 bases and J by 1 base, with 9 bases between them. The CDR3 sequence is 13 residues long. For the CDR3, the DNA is TGTGCCAGCTCTATGGCGGAGAACACTGAAGCTTTCTTT. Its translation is CASSMAENTEAFF.

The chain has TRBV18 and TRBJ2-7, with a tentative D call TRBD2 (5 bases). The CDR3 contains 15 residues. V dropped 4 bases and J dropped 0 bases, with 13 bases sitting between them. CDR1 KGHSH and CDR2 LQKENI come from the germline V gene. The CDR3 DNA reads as TGTGCCAGCTCACGTTCTGGACTGACCTCCTACGAGCAGTACTTC. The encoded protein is CASSRSGLTSYEQYF. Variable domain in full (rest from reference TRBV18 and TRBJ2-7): NAGVMQNPRHLVRRRGQEARLRCSPMKGHSHVYWYRQLPEEGLKFMVYLQKENIIDESGMPKERFSAEFPKEGPSILRIQQVVRGDSAAYFCASSRSGLTSYEQYFGPGTRLTVT.

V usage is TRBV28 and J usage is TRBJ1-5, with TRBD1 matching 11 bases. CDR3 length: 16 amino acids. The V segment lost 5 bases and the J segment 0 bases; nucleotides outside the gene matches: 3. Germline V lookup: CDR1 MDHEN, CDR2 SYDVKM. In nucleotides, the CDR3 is TGTGCCAGCAGTCTGGACAGGGGGCTTAGCAATCAGCCCCAGCATTTT. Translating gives CASSLDRGLSNQPQHF.

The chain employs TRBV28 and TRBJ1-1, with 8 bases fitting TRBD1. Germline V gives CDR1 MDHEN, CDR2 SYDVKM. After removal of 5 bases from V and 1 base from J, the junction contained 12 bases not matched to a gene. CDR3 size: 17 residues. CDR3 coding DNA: TGTGCCAGCAGTCCCGGACAGGGTGGGTTGGCGAACACTGAAGCTTTCTTT. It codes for CASSPGQGGLANTEAFF. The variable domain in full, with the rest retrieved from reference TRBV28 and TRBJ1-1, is DVKVTQSSRYLVKRTGEKVFLECVQDMDHENMFWYRQDPGLGLRLIYFSYDVKMKEKGDIPEGYSVSREKKERFSLILESASTNQTSMYLCASSPGQGGLANTEAFFGQGTRLTVV.

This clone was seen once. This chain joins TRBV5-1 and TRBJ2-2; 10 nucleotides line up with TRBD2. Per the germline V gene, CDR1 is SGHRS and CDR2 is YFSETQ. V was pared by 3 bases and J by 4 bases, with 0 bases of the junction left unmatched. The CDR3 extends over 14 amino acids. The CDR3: CASSSSGSTGELFF. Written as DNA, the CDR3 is TGCGCCAGCAGCTCTAGCGGGAGCACCGGGGAGCTGTTTTTT.

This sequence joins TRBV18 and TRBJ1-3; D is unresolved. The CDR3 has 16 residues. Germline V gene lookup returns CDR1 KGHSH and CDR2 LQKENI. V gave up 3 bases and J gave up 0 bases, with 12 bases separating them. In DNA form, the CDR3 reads TGTGCCAGCTCACCCGTGGAAACAGTCTCTGGAAACACCATATATTTT. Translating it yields CASSPVETVSGNTIYF.

DNA for the CDR3: TGTGCCAGCAGCTTCGGGAGGGGGCAGCCCCAGCATTTT. It codes for CASSFGRGQPQHF. The chain is built from TRBV7-9 and TRBJ1-5, with D maybe TRBD1 (6 bases). The germline V and J ends were trimmed by 3 bases and 7 bases, with 10 bases remaining between them. The germline V gene has CDR1 SEHNR and CDR2 FQNEAQ (reference sequence). This CDR3 contains 13 residues.

The CDR3 DNA follows: TGTGCCAGCAGTTTAACGGGGTCCGGAAACACCATATATTTT. It codes for CASSLTGSGNTIYF. V gene TRBV27 combines with J gene TRBJ1-3, with D uncertain. The CDR3 is 14 residues long. Germline CDR1 and CDR2: MNHEY and SMNVEV (reference sequence). V was cut by 2 bases and J by 4 bases, with 9 bases left in between.

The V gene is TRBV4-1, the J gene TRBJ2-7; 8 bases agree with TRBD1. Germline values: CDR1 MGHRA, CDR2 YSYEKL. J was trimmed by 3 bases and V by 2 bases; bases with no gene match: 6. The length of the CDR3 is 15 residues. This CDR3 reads CASSQRQGSNYEQYF. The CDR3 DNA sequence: TGCGCCAGCAGCCAAAGACAGGGGTCGAACTACGAGCAGTACTTC.

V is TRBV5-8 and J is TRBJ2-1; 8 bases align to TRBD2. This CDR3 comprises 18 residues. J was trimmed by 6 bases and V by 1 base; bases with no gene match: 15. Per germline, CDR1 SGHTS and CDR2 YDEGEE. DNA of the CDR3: TGTGCCAGCAGCTTGTTACGGGATTCGCGGGGGGAACGCAATGAGCAGTTCTTC. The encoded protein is CASSLLRDSRGERNEQFF. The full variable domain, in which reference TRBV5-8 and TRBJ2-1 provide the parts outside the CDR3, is EAGVTQSPTHLIKTRGQQATLRCSPISGHTSVYWYQQALGLGLQFLLWYDEGEERNRGNFPPRFSGRQFPNYSSELNVNALELEDSALYLCASSLLRDSRGERNEQFFGPGTRLTVL.

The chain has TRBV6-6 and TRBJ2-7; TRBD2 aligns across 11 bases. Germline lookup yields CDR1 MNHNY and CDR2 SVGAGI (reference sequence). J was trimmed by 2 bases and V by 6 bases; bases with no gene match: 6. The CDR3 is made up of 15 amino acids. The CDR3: CASSQGTSGPYEQYF. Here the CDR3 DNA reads TGTGCCAGCAGCCAGGGGACTAGCGGACCCTACGAGCAGTACTTC.

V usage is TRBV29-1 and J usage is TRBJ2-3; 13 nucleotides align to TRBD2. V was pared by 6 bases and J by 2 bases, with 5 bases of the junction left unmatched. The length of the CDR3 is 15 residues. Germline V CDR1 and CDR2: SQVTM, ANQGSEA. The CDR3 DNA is TGCAGCGTAGGGACTAGCGGGAAACACACAGATACGCAGTATTTT. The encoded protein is CSVGTSGKHTDTQYF.

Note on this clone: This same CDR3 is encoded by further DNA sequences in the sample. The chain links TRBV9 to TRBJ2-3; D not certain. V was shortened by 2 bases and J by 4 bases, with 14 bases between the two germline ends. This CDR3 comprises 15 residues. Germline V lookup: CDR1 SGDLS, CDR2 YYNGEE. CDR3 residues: CASSVWSGGADTQYF. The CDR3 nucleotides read TGTGCCAGCAGCGTCTGGAGTGGCGGCGCAGATACGCAGTATTTT.

In DNA form, the CDR3 reads TGTGCCAGCAGTCTTCGGACAGGGGGCTACGAGCAGTACTTC. Protein sequence: CASSLRTGGYEQYF. The chain links TRBV28 to TRBJ2-7, with 10 positions matching TRBD1. This CDR3 has 14 residues. Germline CDR1 is MDHEN and CDR2 is SYDVKM. The V and J ends lost 5 bases and 3 bases, in that order; junction bases with no gene match: 4.

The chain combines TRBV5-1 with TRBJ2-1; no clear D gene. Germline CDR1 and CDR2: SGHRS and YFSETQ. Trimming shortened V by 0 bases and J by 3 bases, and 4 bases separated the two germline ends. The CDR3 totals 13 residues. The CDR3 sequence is CASSLDSYNEQFF. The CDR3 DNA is TGCGCCAGCAGCTTGGACAGCTACAATGAGCAGTTCTTC. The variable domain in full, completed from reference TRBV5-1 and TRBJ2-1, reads KAGVTQTPRYLIKTRGQQVTLSCSPISGHRSVSWYQQTPGQGLQFLFEYFSETQRNKGNFPGRFSGRQFSNSRSEMNVSTLELGDSALYLCASSLDSYNEQFFGPGTRLTVL.